Sequencing of this TCR beta chain was carried out in a study of cytomegalovirus exposure and HLA in healthy donors. Looked up from germline, CDR1 is SGHNT and CDR2 is YENEEA. V lost 5 bases and J lost 3; bases outside the gene matches: 7. The CDR3 runs to 18 residues. This PCR relied on a set of 60 Vbeta primers and 13 Jbeta primers. Profiled with immunoSEQ multiplex PCR; TCRdb holds only in-frame clones, not every one. The sample carries about 94,000 clones, around 66% recorded once. J is TRBJ2-2 and V is TRBV11-3; 15 positions agree with TRBD2. The source is a man younger than 45 in good health and CMV-seronegative. Sequenced: PBMCs. The CDR3 coding sequence is TGTGCCAGCAGCGTCGGACTAGCGGGGGGGGGAGACACCGGGGAGCTGTTTTTT. It yields the protein CASSVGLAGGGDTGELFF.